The 13 T cell receptor beta chains listed next were all sequenced from one sample in a study of T-cell memory formation after mild COVID-19. TCRdb ran MiXCR on the 5' RACE reads and lists one entry per CDR3 protein. The profile shows some 600,000 distinct CDR3 sequences, roughly a sixth of them singletons. Sequencing was done on a sample of PBMCs or a T cell subset sorted from them (not recorded which). These receptors all stem from an adult woman who had mild COVID-19 (a few samples of this study predate the infection). Cell type and time point are not known.

The rearrangement joins TRBV10-3 to TRBJ2-3; 9 bases are a match to TRBD1. CDR1 ENHRY and CDR2 SYGVKD come from the germline V gene. The trim removed 7 bases at V and 4 bases at J, leaving 6 bases unmatched. The CDR3 spans 14 residues. CDR3 coding DNA: TGTGCCATCATGGACAGGGGAGTAGCAGATACGCAGTATTTT. This gives the protein CAIMDRGVADTQYF.

V gene TRBV24-1 combines with J gene TRBJ2-3; D is unresolved. The V and J ends lost 9 bases and 0 bases respectively, with 9 bases between them. This CDR3 is built from 13 residues. The V gene's germline CDR1 is KGHDR and CDR2 SFDVKD. The CDR3 protein is CATAGPSTDTQYF. CDR3 nucleotides: TGTGCCACCGCTGGACCGAGCACAGATACGCAGTATTTT.

This clonotype was observed a few times. The chain couples TRBV3-1 to TRBJ1-1; D gene ambiguous. In germline, CDR1 is LGHDT, CDR2 YNNKEL (reference sequence). Trimming took 2 bases from V and 7 from J, leaving 8 bases between them. This CDR3 comprises 12 residues. This chain's CDR3 is CASSQRDLEAFF. The CDR3 nucleotides read TGTGCCAGCAGCCAACGAGACCTTGAAGCTTTCTTT. The full variable domain, with the rest looked up from reference TRBV3-1 and TRBJ1-1, is DTAVSQTPKYLVTQMGNDKSIKCEQNLGHDTMYWYKQDSKKFLKIMFSYNNKELIINETVPNRFSPKSPDKAHLNLHINSLELGDSAVYFCASSQRDLEAFFGQGTRLTVV.

In its sample, this clonotype was seen many times. The chain joins TRBV6-6 to TRBJ2-3; no definite D call. In germline, CDR1 is MNHNY, CDR2 SVGAGI (reference sequence). The CDR3 length is 15 residues. V lost 3 bases and J 0 bases, leaving 10 bases between the germline ends. In nucleotides, the CDR3 is TGTGCCAGCAGTTATTTCGGGTCCAGCACAGATACGCAGTATTTT. Its translation: CASSYFGSSTDTQYF.

V is TRBV6-6 and J is TRBJ1-2; D uncertain. The CDR3 contains 13 residues. Germline assignment: CDR1 MNHNY and CDR2 SVGAGI (reference sequence). V lost 5 bases and J lost 0, with 7 bases in between. The DNA of the CDR3 is TGTGCCAGCAGTGAACAGCCTAACTATGGCTACACCTTC. It encodes CASSEQPNYGYTF.

This clonotype was counted many times. The V gene is TRBV5-1, the J gene TRBJ2-3, with 11 bases aligning to TRBD2. Unmatched junction bases numbered 4, after V lost 0 bases and J lost 1 base. The CDR3 has 17 residues. Per the germline V gene, CDR1 is SGHRS and CDR2 is YFSETQ. The CDR3 nucleotides are TGCGCCAGCAGCTTGGGACTAGCGGGGCGACGCACAGATACGCAGTATTTT. Translation gives CASSLGLAGRRTDTQYF.

J is TRBJ2-5 and V is TRBV6-5; 7 nucleotides agree with TRBD2. The CDR3 loop spans 17 amino acids. The trim removed 0 bases at V and 5 bases at J, leaving 12 bases unmatched. The V gene's germline CDR1 is MNHEY and CDR2 SVGAGI. CDR3 amino acids: CASSYSSTGRFWETQYF. CDR3 coding DNA: TGTGCCAGCAGTTACTCGTCTACCGGGAGGTTTTGGGAGACCCAGTACTTC.

This clonotype was detected only a few times. The chain couples TRBV28 to TRBJ1-4; D is unclear. CDR3 length: 15 amino acids. V lost 2 bases, J lost 6 bases, and 13 bases lay in between. Germline V lookup: CDR1 MDHEN, CDR2 SYDVKM. The CDR3 spells CASSLKWGGHEKLFF. The CDR3 coding sequence is TGTGCCAGCAGTTTAAAGTGGGGTGGCCATGAAAAACTGTTTTTT.

The chain is built from TRBV7-2 and TRBJ2-3, with a tentative D call TRBD2 (5 bases). Trimming cost V 1 base and J 7 bases, with 9 bases left between them. The germline V gene encodes CDR1 SGHTA and CDR2 FQGNSA. This CDR3 region has 13 residues. The CDR3 DNA sequence: TGTGCCAGCAGCTTAGTCGACTACAATACGCAGTATTTT. As protein: CASSLVDYNTQYF.

This clonotype was seen repeatedly, ten times or more. The V call is TRBV7-9, the J call TRBJ2-5, with 8 nucleotides matching TRBD1. The CDR3 is 16 residues long. Germline-derived CDR1 and CDR2 are SEHNR and FQNEAQ (reference sequence). With 5 bases clipped from V and 0 bases from J, the junction kept 8 bases outside the gene matches. Here the CDR3 reads CASSPTGTGDQETQYF. CDR3 DNA: TGTGCCAGCAGCCCAACCGGGACAGGTGACCAAGAGACCCAGTACTTC.

The chain uses TRBV4-2 and TRBJ2-1; D perhaps matches TRBD1 (6 bases). V lost 3 bases to trimming and J lost 5 bases, with 17 bases between them. Germline V lookup: CDR1 LGHNA, CDR2 YNFKEQ. The CDR3 is made up of 16 amino acids. The CDR3 sequence: CASSHSDSHPNNEQFF. The CDR3 DNA reads TGTGCCAGCAGCCATTCGGACAGCCACCCAAACAATGAGCAGTTCTTC.

This chain uses TRBV7-9 with TRBJ1-6, with unresolved D. There are 13 residues in the CDR3. V was cut by 1 base and J by 10 bases, with 8 bases left in between. Germline CDR1 is SEHNR and CDR2 is FQNEAQ (reference sequence). The CDR3 region has the DNA TGTGCCAGCAGCTTAGAATCGGGATCACCCCTCCACTTT. Translating gives CASSLESGSPLHF. Filled out from reference TRBV7-9 and TRBJ1-6, the complete variable domain reads DTGVSQNPRHKITKRGQNVTFRCDPISEHNRLYWYRQTLGQGPEFLTYFQNEAQLEKSRLLSDRFSAERPKGSFSTLEIQRTEQGDSAMYLCASSLESGSPLHFGNGTRLTVT.

In its sample, this clonotype was seen a few times. The chain employs TRBV20-1 and TRBJ2-5; 8 positions agree with TRBD1. The CDR3 length is 15 residues. Looked up from germline, CDR1 is DFQATT and CDR2 is SNEGSKA (reference sequence). V lost 1 base, J lost 7 bases, and 11 bases stayed unmatched. In nucleotides, the CDR3 is TGCAGTGCTAGAGCTGGCAGGGGGCTTGAAGGGACCCAGTACTTC. It is translated as CSARAGRGLEGTQYF.